A selection of T cell receptor beta chains follows, all from one sample in a study of blood T cell repertoires in COVID-19. Measured with immunoSEQ multiplex PCR; TCRdb has only the in-frame clones, and not every one. The profile shows under 300,000 clones, about 83% of them singletons. Sequencing used peripheral blood. The receptors shown here come from an elderly man with acute or convalescent COVID-19. Both conserved end residues are part of each CDR3. The D gene is left open where the match is weak. Where a row states a size, it is once, few, many or the class of an expanded clone; other rows omit it.

>.|TRBV21-1|.|TRBJ2-1
CASSKFQGLQGSTYNEQFF
TGTGCCAGCAGCAAATTCCAAGGGCTACAGGGTAGCACCTACAATGAGCAGTTCTTC
>.|TRBV10-2|TRBD2|TRBJ2-1
CASSGGSGSYNEQFF
TGCGCCAGCAGTGGGGGTAGCGGGAGCTACAATGAGCAGTTCTTC
>.|TRBV19|TRBD1|TRBJ1-3
CASSYRTGGTFLDSGNTIYF
TGTGCCAGTAGTTATCGGACAGGGGGCACCTTCCTCGACTCTGGAAACACCATATATTTT
>.|TRBV5-1|.|TRBJ2-5
CASSFPSETQYF
TGCGCCAGCAGCTTCCCCTCAGAGACCCAGTACTTC
>.|TRBV6-2/TRBV6-3|TRBD2|TRBJ2-7
CASSQTSGPYEQYF
TGTGCCAGCAGCCAGACTAGCGGGCCATACGAGCAGTACTTC
>few|TRBV28|.|TRBJ1-5
CASSSRGDHQPQHF
TGTGCCAGCAGCTCCCGGGGGGACCATCAGCCCCAGCATTTT
>.|TRBV11-2|.|TRBJ2-2
CASKAVVDTGELFF
TGTGCCAGCAAGGCGGTGGTTGACACCGGGGAGCTGTTTTTT
>.|TRBV5-1|.|TRBJ1-6
CASSLRSDSYNSPLHF
TGCGCCAGCAGCTTGCGATCCGACAGTTATAATTCACCCCTCCACTTT
>.|TRBV5-8|TRBD1|TRBJ2-3
CASSVGQSMGDTQYF
TGTGCCAGCAGCGTGGGACAGTCGATGGGAGATACGCAGTATTTT
>.|TRBV5-1|.|TRBJ1-3
CASSQGTEGSGNTIYF
TGCGCCAGCAGCCAAGGGACGGAGGGCTCTGGAAACACCATATATTTT
>.|TRBV5-1|TRBD1|TRBJ2-7
CASSSPAQGPAYEQYF
TGCGCCAGCAGCTCTCCAGCACAGGGGCCTGCCTACGAGCAGTACTTC
>.|TRBV5-5|TRBD1|TRBJ2-1
CASSSQGTNEQFF
TGTGCCAGCAGCTCACAGGGGACCAATGAGCAGTTCTTC
>many|TRBV20-1|.|TRBJ1-2
CSATGDTF
TGCAGTGCTACAGGGGACACCTTC
>.|TRBV4-1|TRBD1|TRBJ2-7
CASSLGGQGRLGSDEQYF
TGCGCCAGCAGCCTTGGAGGACAGGGGCGATTAGGTTCCGACGAGCAGTACTTC
>.|TRBV7-8|.|TRBJ2-3
CASSYTGTPTDTQYF
TGTGCCAGCAGCTACACCGGGACTCCCACAGATACGCAGTATTTT
>.|TRBV19|.|TRBJ1-5
CASTPARQSGQPQHF
TGTGCCAGTACCCCCGCACGACAGTCAGGGCAGCCCCAGCATTTT
>.|TRBV5-1|TRBD2|TRBJ2-1
CASSLASGVYNEQFF
TGCGCCAGCAGCTTGGCTAGCGGGGTGTACAATGAGCAGTTCTTC
>.|TRBV7-9|.|TRBJ1-4
CASSLAQGGEKLFF
TGTGCCAGCAGCTTAGCGCAAGGGGGTGAAAAACTGTTTTTT
>.|TRBV7-2|TRBD1|TRBJ2-7
CASRPRQGPPYEQYF
TGTGCCAGCAGGCCTCGACAGGGGCCCCCCTACGAGCAGTACTTC
>.|TRBV3-1/TRBV3-2|TRBD2|TRBJ2-7
CASSQDGTSGRALPEQYF
TGTGCCAGCAGCCAAGACGGGACTAGCGGGAGAGCACTCCCCGAGCAGTACTTC
>.|TRBV29-1|TRBD2|TRBJ2-3
CSVDGAGTAYTDTQYF
TGCAGCGTCGATGGAGCGGGGACGGCTTACACAGATACGCAGTATTTT
>.|TRBV27|.|TRBJ1-1
CASSLSPLGNTEAFF
TGTGCCAGCAGTCTAAGTCCACTTGGGAACACTGAAGCTTTCTTT